Listed below are T cell receptor beta chains from one sample, sequenced in a study of cytomegalovirus exposure and HLA in healthy donors. Generated by immunoSEQ multiplex PCR, the TCRdb table keeps only in-frame clones and is missing some. The sample lists 110,000 to 150,000 clones, around 73% seen once, with around 1.2% in the top ten. The sequenced sample was PBMCs. The receptors here all came from a woman aged 40-49 years in good health and CMV-seronegative. CDR3s include the opening cysteine and the closing phenylalanine or tryptophan. The order of the fields is D gene, clone size, V gene, J gene, CDR3 protein, CDR3 DNA. The D gene is left open where the match is weak. Part of the rows lack a size; the others show once, few, many or a class for expanded clones.

NA	NA	TRBV20-1	TRBJ1-2	CSASNRGGYTF	TGCAGTGCTAGTAACCGGGGTGGCTACACCTTC
TRBD2	NA	TRBV14	TRBJ2-3	CASSHGLAADGTDTQYF	TGTGCCAGCAGCCACGGACTAGCGGCCGACGGCACAGATACGCAGTATTTT
NA	few	TRBV5-6	TRBJ1-2	CASSLGRLYGYTF	TGTGCCAGCAGCTTGGGCAGGTTATATGGCTACACCTTC
TRBD2	NA	TRBV11-2	TRBJ2-1	CASSSSGSSYNEQFF	TGTGCCAGCAGCTCTAGCGGGAGCTCCTACAATGAGCAGTTCTTC
TRBD1	NA	TRBV6-5	TRBJ1-2	CASSPRQGMSYTF	TGTGCCAGCAGCCCCAGACAGGGTATGAGCTACACCTTC
NA	few	TRBV4-1	TRBJ1-1	CASSQTKNTEAFF	TGCGCCAGCAGCCAAACAAAGAACACTGAAGCTTTCTTT
TRBD1	NA	TRBV7-9	TRBJ1-6	CASSLGQPSYNSPLHF	TGTGCCAGCAGCTTGGGACAGCCTTCCTATAATTCACCCCTCCACTTT
NA	NA	TRBV19	TRBJ1-5	CASSSRTETEDQPQHF	TGTGCCAGTAGTTCCCGGACAGAGACAGAGGATCAGCCCCAGCATTTT
TRBD2	NA	TRBV4-2	TRBJ2-3	CASSQLKGGGANTQYF	TGTGCCAGCAGCCAACTTAAGGGCGGGGGAGCGAATACGCAGTATTTT
TRBD2	NA	TRBV4-2	TRBJ2-3	CASSQEPSGGATDTQYF	TGTGCCAGCAGCCAAGAACCTAGCGGGGGGGCCACAGATACGCAGTATTTT
NA	once	TRBV29-1	TRBJ1-1	CSVGWKSGTEAFF	TGCAGCGTTGGTTGGAAATCGGGGACTGAAGCTTTCTTT
TRBD2	NA	TRBV5-4	TRBJ2-1	CASSLGLAGGRVEQFF	TGTGCCAGCAGCTTGGGGCTAGCGGGGGGGCGGGTTGAGCAGTTCTTC
NA	NA	TRBV5-1	TRBJ1-1	CASSAAGSRNTEAFF	TGCGCCAGCAGCGCTGCCGGGAGTAGGAACACTGAAGCTTTCTTT
TRBD1	NA	TRBV2	TRBJ1-2	CASITGTGDYGYTF	TGTGCCAGCATAACCGGGACAGGGGACTATGGCTACACCTTC
NA	NA	TRBV5-4	TRBJ2-3	CASSATARTDTQYF	TGTGCCAGCAGCGCCACAGCCCGCACAGATACGCAGTATTTT